This is a list of T cell receptor beta chains from one sample in a study of blood T cells in healthy people across ages. TCRdb reanalysed the 5' RACE reads using MiXCR and keeps one entry per CDR3 protein. The sample consists of around 1.5 million distinct CDR3 sequences, 59% of them appearing once. Sequenced input: blood. The source of these receptors is a man aged 18 to 29 in good health. CDR3s include the opening cysteine and the closing phenylalanine or tryptophan. A D gene is named only where the DNA matches it firmly. The size field is filled for only some rows; it gives once, few, many or a size class.

length,D,J,V,size,DNA,CDR3
16,-,TRBJ2-5,TRBV27,few,TGTGCCAGCAGTTTAGGGGCCGGGACTTTTGGAGAGACCCAGTACTTC,CASSLGAGTFGETQYF
15,TRBD1,TRBJ2-3,TRBV4-2,-,TGTGCCAGCAGCCAAAAAACAGGGGATCGTCATACGCAGTATTTT,CASSQKTGDRHTQYF
14,-,TRBJ2-7,TRBV7-9,-,TGTGCCAGCAGCAGCGATGATTTGTCCTACGAGCAGTACTTC,CASSSDDLSYEQYF
16,-,TRBJ2-7,TRBV6-5,-,TGTGCCAGCAGCGGGAGACAGTCAGAGGGAAGCTACGAGCAGTACTTC,CASSGRQSEGSYEQYF
15,TRBD2,TRBJ2-7,TRBV7-2,-,TGTGCCAGCAGCCCGGAAGTAGCGGGAGTTCACGAGCAGTACTTC,CASSPEVAGVHEQYF
15,-,TRBJ1-1,TRBV7-2,many,TGTGCCAGCAGAGGAAACGGGGGGGGGAACACTGAAGCTTTCTTT,CASRGNGGGNTEAFF
16,TRBD1,TRBJ2-7,TRBV7-6,-,TGTGCCAGCAGCTTAGGGGACAGAGAACCCTCTTACGAGCAGTACTTC,CASSLGDREPSYEQYF
11,-,TRBJ2-5,TRBV20-1,once,TGCAGTGCCCCCCTCGGGGGGACCCAGTACTTC,CSAPLGGTQYF
13,TRBD2,TRBJ2-1,TRBV24-1,-,TGTGCCACCAGTGACGGGACTAGTAATGAGCAGTTCTTC,CATSDGTSNEQFF
14,-,TRBJ2-7,TRBV12-3/TRBV12-4,-,TGTGCCAGCAGTCCACCGGGACCTACCTACGAGCGGTACTTC,CASSPPGPTYERYF
14,TRBD2,TRBJ2-5,TRBV7-2,-,TGTGCCAGCAGCGCTCGGACTAGTGATGAGACCCAGTACTTC,CASSARTSDETQYF
15,TRBD2,TRBJ2-1,TRBV12-3/TRBV12-4,-,TGTGCCAGCAGCCCTAGCGGGAGGGCCGTTGATGAGCAGTTCTTC,CASSPSGRAVDEQFF
12,-,TRBJ2-7,TRBV15,-,TGTGCCACCAGCGGGGAGGACTACGAGCAGTACTTC,CATSGEDYEQYF
19,-,TRBJ2-1,TRBV3-1,-,TGTGCCAGCAGCCAAGATCTTGAGGTTACAGGCGCCGAATACAATGAGCAGTTCTTC,CASSQDLEVTGAEYNEQFF
16,-,TRBJ1-2,TRBV4-1,few,TGCGCCAGCAGCCAAGATGAGGTAACAGGGAACTATGGCTACACCTTC,CASSQDEVTGNYGYTF
13,-,TRBJ1-2,TRBV20-1,-,TGCAGTGCTAGAGAAGCAGGGCGTTATGGCTACACCTTC,CSAREAGRYGYTF
15,TRBD1,TRBJ2-7,TRBV4-1,few,TGCGCCAGCAGCCTCCGGACAGGGAAATCCTACGAGCAGTACTTC,CASSLRTGKSYEQYF
15,TRBD1,TRBJ1-5,TRBV5-1,once,TGCGCCACCCAGCGGACGGGGACAGGGCACCAGCCCCAGCATTTT,CATQRTGTGHQPQHF
15,-,TRBJ1-4,TRBV4-3,-,TGCGCCAGCAGCCCGGGGGGCAGGGAAGGCGAAAAACTGTTTTTT,CASSPGGREGEKLFF
15,-,TRBJ2-6,TRBV19,-,TGTGCCAGTAGTTCAACTCCCACCGTGGCCAACGTCCTGACTTTC,CASSSTPTVANVLTF
20,TRBD1,TRBJ1-6,TRBV2,once,TGTGCCAGCAGTGTCCCCACCGGGACAGTCACTAGCTCCTATAATTCACCCCTCCACTTT,CASSVPTGTVTSSYNSPLHF
15,-,TRBJ2-1,TRBV12-5,-,TGTGCTAGTGGTTTGGATCAGGTGGGATTCAATGAGCAGTTCTTC,CASGLDQVGFNEQFF
18,TRBD2,TRBJ2-7,TRBV5-6,-,TGTGCCAGCAGCTTGGCCGGGCTAGCGGGAGGACAGAACTACGAGCAGTACTTC,CASSLAGLAGGQNYEQYF
13,-,TRBJ2-3,TRBV28,few,TGTGCCAGCAGCATACGTCCCCCTCATACGCAGTATTTT,CASSIRPPHTQYF
15,-,TRBJ1-1,TRBV12-5,few,TGTGCTAGTGGTTTCGTGGCAGATGAAATTACTGAAGCTTTCTTT,CASGFVADEITEAFF
16,-,TRBJ2-3,TRBV7-2,-,TGTGCCAGCAGCTTAGTACTAGCGAGGGGGATGAGTACGCAGTATTTT,CASSLVLARGMSTQYF
17,-,TRBJ2-1,TRBV5-1,-,TGCGCCAGCAGCTTGGTGGGTCTCTCCACCCTCACGCATGGGCAGTTCTTC,CASSLVGLSTLTHGQFF
14,TRBD2,TRBJ2-1,TRBV18,-,TGTGCCAGCTCACTGACTAGCGGGATAGGTGAGCAGTTCTTC,CASSLTSGIGEQFF
16,-,TRBJ2-3,TRBV4-2,many,TGTGCCAGCAGCCAAGAATCGGGGTTTCACACAGATACGCAGTATTTT,CASSQESGFHTDTQYF
16,-,TRBJ2-7,TRBV10-2,-,TGCGCCTCCCAGGGGGGGCCCGGGATTATGACGAACGAGCAGTACTTC,CASQGGPGIMTNEQYF
15,-,TRBJ2-6,TRBV4-3,-,TGCGCCAGCAGCCCCCGGACAGCTGGGGCCAACGTCCTGACTTTC,CASSPRTAGANVLTF
14,-,TRBJ1-2,TRBV6-5,few,TGTGCCAGCAGATCCCAACCGACAGTGTATGGCTACACCTTC,CASRSQPTVYGYTF
13,-,TRBJ2-4,TRBV27,-,TGTGCCAGCAGTTTTATGAGGGGTCCCATTCAGTACTTC,CASSFMRGPIQYF
13,-,TRBJ1-2,TRBV6-2/TRBV6-3,-,TGTGCCAGCAACTGGAGGAAAAACTATGGCTACACCTTC,CASNWRKNYGYTF
13,-,TRBJ2-7,TRBV27,-,TGTGCCAGCAGTTTGGTGACAGATGGCGAGCAGTACTTC,CASSLVTDGEQYF
14,-,TRBJ1-2,TRBV6-1,-,TGTGCCAGCAGTGAAGACCCTTGGGACTATGGCTACACCTTC,CASSEDPWDYGYTF
14,-,TRBJ2-5,TRBV12-3/TRBV12-4,-,TGTGCCAGCAGTTTAGAGAGCGTACAAGAGACCCAGTACTTC,CASSLESVQETQYF
14,TRBD1,TRBJ1-2,TRBV29-1,-,TGCAGCGTCTCCCGAACAGGGGGGGACTATGGCTACACCTTC,CSVSRTGGDYGYTF
16,-,TRBJ2-1,TRBV12-3/TRBV12-4,-,TGTGCCAGCAGTTTGAAAGGGCTGATTACAAACAATGAGCAGTTCTTC,CASSLKGLITNNEQFF
15,-,TRBJ2-5,TRBV7-2,-,TGTGCCAGCAGCTTAGGTTGGGGTCCCAAAGAGACCCAGTACTTC,CASSLGWGPKETQYF
13,-,TRBJ1-2,TRBV7-9,-,TGTGCCAGCAGCTTAGAGGACTCCTATGGCTACACCTTC,CASSLEDSYGYTF
14,-,TRBJ2-7,TRBV20-1,-,TGCAGTGTCCCGACCGAGCCGAGATCCTACGAGCAGTACTTC,CSVPTEPRSYEQYF
14,TRBD1,TRBJ1-2,TRBV6-1,-,TGTGCCAGCAGTGCCGGGACAGGGGTTCATGGCTACACCTTC,CASSAGTGVHGYTF
16,-,TRBJ2-1,TRBV7-8,-,TGTGCCAGCAGCTTAGTACCTAGCGTAGGAAACAATGAGCAGTTCTTC,CASSLVPSVGNNEQFF
13,TRBD1,TRBJ2-1,TRBV29-1,-,TGCAGCGTTGGGGACAGGGCCTACAATGAGCAGTTCTTC,CSVGDRAYNEQFF
13,-,TRBJ2-2,TRBV12-3/TRBV12-4,-,TGTGCCAGCAGTTTTAACCCCACCGGGGAGCTGTTTTTT,CASSFNPTGELFF
10,-,TRBJ2-1,TRBV2,-,TGTGCCAGCATCGAAGGCGAGCAGTTCTTC,CASIEGEQFF
16,TRBD2,TRBJ2-1,TRBV6-6,-,TGTGCCAGCAGTTACTCCACTAGCGGCGGTCGGAATGAGCAGTTCTTC,CASSYSTSGGRNEQFF
12,-,TRBJ2-5,TRBV11-1,-,TGTGCCAGCAGCTTTATGTTTGAGGAGCAGTACTTC,CASSFMFEEQYF
14,TRBD1,TRBJ1-2,TRBV11-2,once,TGTGCCAGCAGCTTACGGGGAGGGGGCGCGGAGTACACCTTC,CASSLRGGGAEYTF
15,-,TRBJ2-7,TRBV20-1,-,TGCAGTGCTAGAGAGGCGGGCCTCCCCTCCTACGAGCAGTACTTC,CSAREAGLPSYEQYF
16,-,TRBJ1-2,TRBV25-1,-,TGTGCCAGCACCCCGTCCTGGGGCGATAGAATCTATGGCTACACCTTC,CASTPSWGDRIYGYTF
16,TRBD1,TRBJ1-1,TRBV29-1,-,TGCAGCGTTGATTCCGGACAGGTTGATAAGAACACTGAAGCTTTCTTT,CSVDSGQVDKNTEAFF
15,TRBD2,TRBJ2-3,TRBV20-1,-,TGCAGTGCTTCCGGACTAGCGGAAAGCACAGATACGCAGTATTTT,CSASGLAESTDTQYF
12,-,TRBJ1-1,TRBV25-1,-,TGTGCCAGCAGAGAGCCACCCACTGAAGCTTTCTTT,CASREPPTEAFF